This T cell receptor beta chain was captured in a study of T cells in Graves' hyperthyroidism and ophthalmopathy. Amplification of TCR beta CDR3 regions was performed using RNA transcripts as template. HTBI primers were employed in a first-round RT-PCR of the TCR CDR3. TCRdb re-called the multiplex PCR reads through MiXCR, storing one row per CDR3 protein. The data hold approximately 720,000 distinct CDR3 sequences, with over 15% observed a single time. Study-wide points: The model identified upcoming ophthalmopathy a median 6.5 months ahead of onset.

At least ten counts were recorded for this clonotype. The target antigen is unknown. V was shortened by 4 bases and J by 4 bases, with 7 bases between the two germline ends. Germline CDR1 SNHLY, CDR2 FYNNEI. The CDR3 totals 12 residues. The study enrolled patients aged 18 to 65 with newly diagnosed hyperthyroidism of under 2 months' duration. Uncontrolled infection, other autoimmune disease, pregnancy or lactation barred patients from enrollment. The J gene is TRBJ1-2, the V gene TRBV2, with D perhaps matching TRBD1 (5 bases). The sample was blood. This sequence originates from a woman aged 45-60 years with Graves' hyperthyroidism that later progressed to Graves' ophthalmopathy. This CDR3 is CASSVGGYGYTF. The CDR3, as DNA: TGTGCCAGCAGTGTGGGGGGCTATGGCTACACCTTC.